This T cell receptor (beta chain) was identified in a study of patients and donors after allogeneic stem cell transplantation. The V gene's germline CDR1 is MNHEY and CDR2 SVGEGT. The CDR3 has 19 amino acids. Trimming removed 2 bases from V and 3 bases from J, with 23 bases in between. One entry per CDR3 protein results from TCRdb running MiXCR on the RT-PCR reads. The sample has about 960,000 distinct CDR3 sequences; around 17% are singletons. This clonotype has a handful of counts. What was sequenced was blood, either unsorted or a sorted T cell fraction (not recorded which). This clonotype was obtained from a human donor who was either an allogeneic HSCT recipient or a stem cell or donor lymphocyte infusion donor (not recorded which). It is not recorded whose cells these are; they may come from a transplant donor. V is TRBV6-2 or TRBV6-3 and J is TRBJ2-1, with D maybe TRBD1 (6 bases). The CDR3 spells CASSYERSPARQDYNEQFF. The CDR3 coding sequence is TGTGCCAGCAGTTACGAGCGTTCTCCTGCGCGACAGGACTACAATGAGCAGTTCTTC.